Shown below are 3 T cell receptor beta chains from a single sample sequenced in a study of blood T cell repertoires in COVID-19. The data were produced by immunoSEQ multiplex PCR, yet TCRdb's version contains in-frame clones alone and is incomplete. The sample shows about 47,000 clones, about four fifths of them seen only once. The material sequenced was peripheral blood. These receptors were taken from a man in his sixties with active COVID-19.

The chain joins TRBV6-2 or TRBV6-3 to TRBJ2-3, with D maybe TRBD2 (5 bases). V gave up 2 bases and J gave up 2 bases, with 14 bases separating them. CDR1 and CDR2 from the germline V gene are MNHEY and SVGEGT. The CDR3 extends over 16 amino acids. The CDR3 DNA reads TGTGCCAGCAGTTACCTGATAGCGTCGTTCACAGATACGCAGTATTTT. It yields the protein CASSYLIASFTDTQYF.

V usage is TRBV3-1 (or the pseudogene TRBV3-2) and J usage is TRBJ1-3; D unclear. Between the trimmed V and J ends, which lost 1 base and 0 bases, there was a span of 7 bases. Germline V gene sequence: CDR1 LGHDT, CDR2 YNNKEL (reference sequence). The CDR3 length is 15 residues. The CDR3 sequence is CASSQGGLSGNTIYF. Written as DNA, the CDR3 is TGTGCCAGCAGCCAAGGCGGCCTCTCTGGAAACACCATATATTTT.

In this sample, this clone turned up a few times. The chain is built from TRBV9 and TRBJ2-2, with D possibly TRBD2 on 6 matching bases. From germline, CDR1 is SGDLS and CDR2 YYNGEE. The CDR3 is made up of 16 amino acids. V was pared by 3 bases and J by 5 bases, with 17 bases between. The CDR3 DNA is TGTGCCAGCAGCGCCCCCCCGGGAGTTGGAACCGGGGAGCTGTTTTTT. Translation: CASSAPPGVGTGELFF. Drawing the rest from reference TRBV9 and TRBJ2-2, the complete variable domain is DSGVTQTPKHLITATGQRVTLRCSPRSGDLSVYWYQQSLDQGLQFLIQYYNGEERAKGNILERFSAQQFPDLHSELNLSSLELGDSALYFCASSAPPGVGTGELFFGEGSRLTVL.